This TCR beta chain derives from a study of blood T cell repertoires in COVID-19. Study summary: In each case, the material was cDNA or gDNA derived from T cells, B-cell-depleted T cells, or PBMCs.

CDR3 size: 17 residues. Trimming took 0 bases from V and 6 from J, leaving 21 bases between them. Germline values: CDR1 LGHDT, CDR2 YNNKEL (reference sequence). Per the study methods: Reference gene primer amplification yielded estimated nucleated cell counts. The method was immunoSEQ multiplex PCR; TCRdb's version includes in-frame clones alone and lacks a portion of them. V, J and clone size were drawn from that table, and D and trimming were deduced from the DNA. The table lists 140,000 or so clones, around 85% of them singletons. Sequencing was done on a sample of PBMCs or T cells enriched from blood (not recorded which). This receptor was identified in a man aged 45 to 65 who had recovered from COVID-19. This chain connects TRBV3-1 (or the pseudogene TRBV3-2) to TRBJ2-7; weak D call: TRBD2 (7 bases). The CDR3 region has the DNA TGTGCCAGCAGCCAAGATTTCGGGGGGCCATCGGAATCCGAGCAGTACTTC. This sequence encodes CASSQDFGGPSESEQYF.